Listed below are T cell receptor beta chains from one sample, sequenced in a study of CD8 T cells in ankylosing spondylitis. TCRdb re-called the 5' RACE reads through MiXCR, storing one row per CDR3 protein. The table shows hundreds of thousands of distinct CDR3 sequences, with around 25% occurring only once. Input material: blood, either unsorted or a sorted T cell fraction (not recorded which). All receptors come from a male donor with ankylosing spondylitis or in good health (not recorded which). CDR3s include the opening cysteine and the closing phenylalanine or tryptophan.

cdr3_length: 15
v_call: TRBV10-3
j_call: TRBJ1-2
cdr3_aa: CAISAKGAADYGYTF

cdr3_length: 14
v_call: TRBV11-2
j_call: TRBJ1-1
cdr3_aa: CASSLDLRDTEAFF

cdr3_length: 15
v_call: TRBV5-1
j_call: TRBJ2-7
cdr3_aa: CASSLGGDNSYEQYF

cdr3_length: 15
v_call: TRBV5-5
j_call: TRBJ2-3
cdr3_aa: CASRTSGPKLDTQYF

cdr3_length: 15
v_call: TRBV20-1
j_call: TRBJ1-5
cdr3_aa: CSASKGAGSNQPQHF

cdr3_length: 15
v_call: TRBV6-1
j_call: TRBJ2-7
cdr3_aa: CASRRLAGATYEQYF

cdr3_length: 12
v_call: TRBV7-2
j_call: TRBJ2-1
cdr3_aa: CASRPTGDEQFF

cdr3_length: 18
v_call: TRBV5-1
j_call: TRBJ2-2
cdr3_aa: CASSYHSVPQSNTGELFF

cdr3_length: 14
v_call: TRBV9
j_call: TRBJ1-1
cdr3_aa: CASSKQGGHTEAFF

cdr3_length: 13
v_call: TRBV29-1
j_call: TRBJ1-1
cdr3_aa: CSVEGARKTEAFF

cdr3_length: 14
v_call: TRBV20-1
j_call: TRBJ2-3
cdr3_aa: CSASTASGLHTQYF

cdr3_length: 16
v_call: TRBV28
j_call: TRBJ2-1
cdr3_aa: CASRGLAASSYNEQFF

cdr3_length: 11
v_call: TRBV20-1
j_call: TRBJ2-7
cdr3_aa: CSATQGNEQYF

cdr3_length: 15
v_call: TRBV20-1
j_call: TRBJ2-3
cdr3_aa: CSALGLAGVTDTQYF

cdr3_length: 15
v_call: TRBV10-3
j_call: TRBJ1-1
cdr3_aa: CAISDPGRMNTEAFF

cdr3_length: 13
v_call: TRBV28
j_call: TRBJ2-1
cdr3_aa: CASSRPLGNEQFF

cdr3_length: 15
v_call: TRBV7-2
j_call: TRBJ2-3
cdr3_aa: CASSRPSGSTDTQYF

cdr3_length: 15
v_call: TRBV3-1
j_call: TRBJ2-6
cdr3_aa: CASSQPGSGANVLTF

cdr3_length: 15
v_call: TRBV5-1
j_call: TRBJ2-7
cdr3_aa: CASSVGTSGTYEQYF

cdr3_length: 11
v_call: TRBV29-1
j_call: TRBJ1-4
cdr3_aa: CSAKTNEKLFF

cdr3_length: 17
v_call: TRBV10-3
j_call: TRBJ2-6
cdr3_aa: CANRTSTSRGGANVLTF

cdr3_length: 15
v_call: TRBV4-3
j_call: TRBJ2-1
cdr3_aa: CASSQVGSSYNEQFF

cdr3_length: 15
v_call: TRBV18
j_call: TRBJ2-2
cdr3_aa: CASSPETASAGELFF

cdr3_length: 16
v_call: TRBV7-2
j_call: TRBJ2-2
cdr3_aa: CASSRTSGSGTGELFF

cdr3_length: 15
v_call: TRBV12-3/TRBV12-4
j_call: TRBJ1-5
cdr3_aa: CASSLRQGRNQPQHF

cdr3_length: 13
v_call: TRBV12-3/TRBV12-4
j_call: TRBJ1-1
cdr3_aa: CASSLGQGALLLF

cdr3_length: 13
v_call: TRBV20-1
j_call: TRBJ2-1
cdr3_aa: CSASGLGGNEQFF

cdr3_length: 15
v_call: TRBV6-1
j_call: TRBJ2-1
cdr3_aa: CASSEMGQGPDEQFF

cdr3_length: 15
v_call: TRBV25-1
j_call: TRBJ1-1
cdr3_aa: CASSSGQFTNTEAFF

cdr3_length: 14
v_call: TRBV6-1
j_call: TRBJ2-5
cdr3_aa: CASSPTGGIETQYF

cdr3_length: 14
v_call: TRBV5-5
j_call: TRBJ1-2
cdr3_aa: CASSLDTTNYGYTF

cdr3_length: 16
v_call: TRBV20-1
j_call: TRBJ2-3
cdr3_aa: CSALPVGLESTDTQYF

cdr3_length: 15
v_call: TRBV5-1
j_call: TRBJ2-1
cdr3_aa: CASSLRTSGDNEQFF

cdr3_length: 15
v_call: TRBV12-3/TRBV12-4
j_call: TRBJ2-1
cdr3_aa: CASSLYGGGRHEQFF

cdr3_length: 13
v_call: TRBV20-1
j_call: TRBJ2-5
cdr3_aa: CSARSRGAETQYF

cdr3_length: 19
v_call: TRBV7-2
j_call: TRBJ2-3
cdr3_aa: CASSLARGRAGASADTQYF

cdr3_length: 14
v_call: TRBV20-1
j_call: TRBJ1-1
cdr3_aa: CSAKDRTVNTEAFF

cdr3_length: 13
v_call: TRBV4-3
j_call: TRBJ2-5
cdr3_aa: CASSQDQGETQYF

cdr3_length: 13
v_call: TRBV5-6
j_call: TRBJ2-7
cdr3_aa: CASSRQGSYEQYF

cdr3_length: 13
v_call: TRBV12-3/TRBV12-4
j_call: TRBJ1-1
cdr3_aa: CASSFQVDTEAFF

cdr3_length: 16
v_call: TRBV20-1
j_call: TRBJ2-7
cdr3_aa: CSARGVSGQSSYEQYF

cdr3_length: 15
v_call: TRBV6-5
j_call: TRBJ2-5
cdr3_aa: CASSYWTGGDETQYF

cdr3_length: 13
v_call: TRBV24-1
j_call: TRBJ2-7
cdr3_aa: CATSDSDSYEQYF

cdr3_length: 16
v_call: TRBV6-5
j_call: TRBJ2-5
cdr3_aa: CASSYAPGLLKETQYF

cdr3_length: 14
v_call: TRBV20-1
j_call: TRBJ2-5
cdr3_aa: CSAPDKGTVETQYF

cdr3_length: 13
v_call: TRBV20-1
j_call: TRBJ2-7
cdr3_aa: CSASRGGGHEQYF

cdr3_length: 14
v_call: TRBV29-1
j_call: TRBJ2-1
cdr3_aa: CSAPRGGSYNEQFF

cdr3_length: 13
v_call: TRBV6-5
j_call: TRBJ2-5
cdr3_aa: CASSWGRGETQYF

cdr3_length: 14
v_call: TRBV5-6
j_call: TRBJ1-3
cdr3_aa: CASSFMDSGNTIYF

cdr3_length: 13
v_call: TRBV9
j_call: TRBJ1-3
cdr3_aa: CASSVRQGNTIYF

cdr3_length: 14
v_call: TRBV20-1
j_call: TRBJ2-1
cdr3_aa: CSARAGTDYNEQFF

cdr3_length: 13
v_call: TRBV7-2
j_call: TRBJ2-5
cdr3_aa: CASSRSVQETQYF

cdr3_length: 13
v_call: TRBV12-3/TRBV12-4
j_call: TRBJ2-7
cdr3_aa: CASSSRDIHEQYF

cdr3_length: 14
v_call: TRBV20-1
j_call: TRBJ1-1
cdr3_aa: CSARKNRGNTEAFF

cdr3_length: 15
v_call: TRBV27
j_call: TRBJ2-1
cdr3_aa: CASSFRPGGLNEQFF

cdr3_length: 13
v_call: TRBV7-3
j_call: TRBJ2-3
cdr3_aa: CASGGAGTDTQYF

cdr3_length: 18
v_call: TRBV18
j_call: TRBJ1-6
cdr3_aa: CASSAGYRPTEYNSPLHF